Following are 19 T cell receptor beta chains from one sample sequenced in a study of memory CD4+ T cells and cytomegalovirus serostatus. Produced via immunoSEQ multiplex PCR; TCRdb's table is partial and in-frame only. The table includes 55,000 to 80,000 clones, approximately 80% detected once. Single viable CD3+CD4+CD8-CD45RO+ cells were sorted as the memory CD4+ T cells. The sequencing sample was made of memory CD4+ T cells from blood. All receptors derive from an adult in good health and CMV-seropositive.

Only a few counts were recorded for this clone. CDR3 nucleotides: TGTGCCAGCAACTTACCCCCCCGGGGGAATCAGCCCCAGCATTTT. Amino acid sequence: CASNLPPRGNQPQHF. This sequence joins TRBV28 and TRBJ1-5; TRBD1 might be the D (5 bases). Germline CDR1 and CDR2: MDHEN and SYDVKM. The CDR3 loop spans 15 amino acids. Trimming pared 7 bases from V and 4 bases from J, leaving 17 bases between.

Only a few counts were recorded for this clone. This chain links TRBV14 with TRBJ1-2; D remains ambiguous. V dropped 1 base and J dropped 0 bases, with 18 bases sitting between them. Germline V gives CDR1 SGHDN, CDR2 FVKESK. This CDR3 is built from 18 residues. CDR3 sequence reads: CASSQGAWGRTPNYGYTF. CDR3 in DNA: TGTGCCAGCAGCCAAGGGGCCTGGGGTAGGACCCCTAACTATGGCTACACCTTC.

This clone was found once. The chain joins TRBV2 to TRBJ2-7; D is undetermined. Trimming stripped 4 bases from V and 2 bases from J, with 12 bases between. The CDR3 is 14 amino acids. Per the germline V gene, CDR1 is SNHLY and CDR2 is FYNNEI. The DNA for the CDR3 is TGTGCCAGCAGTGTTAGCCCCACCGCCTACGAGCAGTACTTC. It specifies CASSVSPTAYEQYF.

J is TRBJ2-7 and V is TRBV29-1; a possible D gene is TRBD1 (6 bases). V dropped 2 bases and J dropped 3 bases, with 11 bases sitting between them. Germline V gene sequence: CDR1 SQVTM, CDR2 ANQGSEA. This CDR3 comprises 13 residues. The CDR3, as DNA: TGCAGCGTTGAAATCCAGGGGAGCTACGAGCAGTACTTC. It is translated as CSVEIQGSYEQYF.

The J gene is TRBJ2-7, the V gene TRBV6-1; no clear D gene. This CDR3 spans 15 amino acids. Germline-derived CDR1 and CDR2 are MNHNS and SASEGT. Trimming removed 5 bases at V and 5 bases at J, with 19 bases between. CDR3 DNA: TGTGCCAGCAGTCCGAGCGTGGGTCCGGGCAACGAGCAGTACTTC. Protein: CASSPSVGPGNEQYF.

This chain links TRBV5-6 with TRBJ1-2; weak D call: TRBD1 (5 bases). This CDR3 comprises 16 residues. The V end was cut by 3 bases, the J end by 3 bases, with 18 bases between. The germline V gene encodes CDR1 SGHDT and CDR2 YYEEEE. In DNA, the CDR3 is TGTGCCAGCAGCTCCGACGGGATAGGGGCGCACTATGGCTACACCTTC. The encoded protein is CASSSDGIGAHYGYTF.

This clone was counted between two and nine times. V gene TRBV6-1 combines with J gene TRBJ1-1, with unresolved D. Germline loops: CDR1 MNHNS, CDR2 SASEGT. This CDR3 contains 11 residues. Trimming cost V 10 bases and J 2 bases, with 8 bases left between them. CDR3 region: CAIVLNTEAFF. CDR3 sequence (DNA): TGTGCCATCGTACTAAACACTGAAGCTTTCTTT.

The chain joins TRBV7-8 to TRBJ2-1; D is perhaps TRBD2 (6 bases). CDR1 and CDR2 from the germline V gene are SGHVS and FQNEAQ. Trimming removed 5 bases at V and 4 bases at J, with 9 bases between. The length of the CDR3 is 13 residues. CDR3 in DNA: TGTGCCAGCAGCCAGGGACTTTACAATGAGCAGTTCTTC. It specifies CASSQGLYNEQFF.

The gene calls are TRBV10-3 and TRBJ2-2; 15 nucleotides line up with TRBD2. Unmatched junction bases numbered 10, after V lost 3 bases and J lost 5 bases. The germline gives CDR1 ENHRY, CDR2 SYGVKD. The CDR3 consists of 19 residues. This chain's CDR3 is CAISDSRTSGGASTGELFF. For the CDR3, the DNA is TGTGCCATCAGTGATAGTAGGACTAGCGGGGGGGCCTCTACCGGGGAGCTGTTTTTT.

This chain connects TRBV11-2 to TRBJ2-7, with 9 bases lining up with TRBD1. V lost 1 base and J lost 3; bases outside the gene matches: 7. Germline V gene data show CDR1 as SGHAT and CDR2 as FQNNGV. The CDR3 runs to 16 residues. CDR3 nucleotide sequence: TGTGCCAGCAGCTTAGCCCTGACAGGGGGGGTCTACGAGCAGTACTTC. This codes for CASSLALTGGVYEQYF.

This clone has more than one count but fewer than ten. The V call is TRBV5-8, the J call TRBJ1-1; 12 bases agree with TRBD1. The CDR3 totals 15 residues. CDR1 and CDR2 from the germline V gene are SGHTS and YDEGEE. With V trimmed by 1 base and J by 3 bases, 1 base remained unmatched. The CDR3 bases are TGTGCCAGCAGCTTGTGGGACAGGGGGCACACTGAAGCTTTCTTT. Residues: CASSLWDRGHTEAFF.

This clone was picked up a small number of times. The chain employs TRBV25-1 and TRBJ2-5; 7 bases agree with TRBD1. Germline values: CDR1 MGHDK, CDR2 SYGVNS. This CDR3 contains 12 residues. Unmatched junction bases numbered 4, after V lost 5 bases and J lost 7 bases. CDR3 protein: CASSSQGVTQYF. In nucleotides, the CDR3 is TGTGCCAGCAGTTCCCAGGGGGTGACCCAGTACTTC.

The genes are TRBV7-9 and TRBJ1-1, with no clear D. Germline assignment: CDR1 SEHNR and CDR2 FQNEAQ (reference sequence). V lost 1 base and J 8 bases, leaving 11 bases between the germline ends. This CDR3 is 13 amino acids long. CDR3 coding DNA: TGTGCCAGCAGCTTAGACGTAATTTCCGAAGCTTTCTTT. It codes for CASSLDVISEAFF.

The DNA of the CDR3 is TGTGCCAGCAGCGGGACTAGCGGGGGGACCATTTACGAGCAGTACTTC. Its translation: CASSGTSGGTIYEQYF. The V call is TRBV6-6, the J call TRBJ2-7, with 15 bases identical to TRBD2. The CDR3 covers 16 residues. After removal of 6 bases from V and 4 bases from J, the junction contained 7 bases not matched to a gene. In germline, CDR1 is MNHNY, CDR2 SVGAGI (reference sequence).

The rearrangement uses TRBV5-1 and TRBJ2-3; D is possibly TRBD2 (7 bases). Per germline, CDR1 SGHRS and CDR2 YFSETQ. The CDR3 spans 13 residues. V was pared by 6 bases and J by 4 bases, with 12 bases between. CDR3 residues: CASNGGGPDTQYF. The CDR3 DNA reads TGCGCCAGCAACGGCGGGGGCCCAGATACGCAGTATTTT.

CDR3 protein: CASSPDGASSYNEQFF. For the CDR3, the DNA is TGTGCCAGCTCACCAGACGGGGCTAGCTCCTACAATGAGCAGTTCTTC. V usage is TRBV18 and J usage is TRBJ2-1; D possibly matches TRBD1 or TRBD2 (5 bases each). The CDR3 totals 16 residues. The V gene lost 2 bases and the J gene lost 0 bases, with 11 bases spanning the gap. CDR1 KGHSH and CDR2 LQKENI come from the germline V gene.

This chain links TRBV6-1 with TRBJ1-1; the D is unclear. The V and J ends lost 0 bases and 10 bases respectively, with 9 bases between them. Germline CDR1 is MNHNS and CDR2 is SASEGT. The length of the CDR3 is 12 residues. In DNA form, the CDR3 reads TGTGCCAGCAGTGAAGCAAGGCTAACAGCTTTCTTT. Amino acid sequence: CASSEARLTAFF.

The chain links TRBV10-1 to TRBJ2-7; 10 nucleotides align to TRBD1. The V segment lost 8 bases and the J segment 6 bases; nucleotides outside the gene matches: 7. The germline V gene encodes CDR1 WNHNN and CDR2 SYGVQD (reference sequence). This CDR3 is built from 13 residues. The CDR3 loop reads CASSTRTGGEQYF. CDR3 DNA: TGCGCCAGCTCTACTCGGACAGGGGGCGAGCAGTACTTC.

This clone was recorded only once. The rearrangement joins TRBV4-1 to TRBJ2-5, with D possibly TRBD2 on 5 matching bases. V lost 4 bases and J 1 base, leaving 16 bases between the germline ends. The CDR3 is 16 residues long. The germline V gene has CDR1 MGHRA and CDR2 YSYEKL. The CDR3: CASSPLARTGQETQYF. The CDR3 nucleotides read TGCGCCAGCAGCCCTCTCGCGAGGACTGGCCAAGAGACCCAGTACTTC.